This entry concerns a single TCR beta chain. The data were produced by immunoSEQ multiplex PCR, yet TCRdb's version contains in-frame clones alone and is incomplete. Among some 310,000 clones, 85% to 90% were seen once, and the ten largest hold 2.5% to 3.5%. The CDR3 has 17 residues. Looked up from germline, CDR1 is SGHDN and CDR2 is FVKESK. V dropped 7 bases and J dropped 5 bases, with 26 bases sitting between them. This record comes from a study of blood T cell repertoires in COVID-19. The sequenced sample consisted of peripheral blood. The V and J genes are TRBV14 and TRBJ2-5; D may be TRBD1 (5 bases). This receptor was obtained from a woman in her twenties or thirties with COVID-19, enrolled during active disease. CDR3 residues: CASKPPARQLPVETQYF. The CDR3 coding sequence is TGTGCCAGCAAGCCCCCTGCTCGACAGTTACCCGTGGAGACCCAGTACTTC.